The present T cell receptor beta chain was sequenced within a study of blood T cell repertoires in COVID-19. Libraries were prepared by immunoSEQ multiplex PCR; TCRdb keeps only in-frame clonotypes and omits some of them. The sample holds roughly 570,000 clones, around 90% seen once. CDR1 is SGHRS, CDR2 YFSETQ, per germline. After removal of 5 bases from V and 7 bases from J, the junction contained 5 bases not matched to a gene. The CDR3 sequence is 13 residues long. The chain links TRBV5-1 to TRBJ2-1; 8 bases fit TRBD2. The specimen was peripheral blood. The receptor comes from a woman in her 50s with COVID-19, enrolled during active disease. The CDR3 DNA reads TGCGCCAGCAGTGTCGGGGGGGAGAATGAGCAGTTCTTC. It codes for CASSVGGENEQFF.